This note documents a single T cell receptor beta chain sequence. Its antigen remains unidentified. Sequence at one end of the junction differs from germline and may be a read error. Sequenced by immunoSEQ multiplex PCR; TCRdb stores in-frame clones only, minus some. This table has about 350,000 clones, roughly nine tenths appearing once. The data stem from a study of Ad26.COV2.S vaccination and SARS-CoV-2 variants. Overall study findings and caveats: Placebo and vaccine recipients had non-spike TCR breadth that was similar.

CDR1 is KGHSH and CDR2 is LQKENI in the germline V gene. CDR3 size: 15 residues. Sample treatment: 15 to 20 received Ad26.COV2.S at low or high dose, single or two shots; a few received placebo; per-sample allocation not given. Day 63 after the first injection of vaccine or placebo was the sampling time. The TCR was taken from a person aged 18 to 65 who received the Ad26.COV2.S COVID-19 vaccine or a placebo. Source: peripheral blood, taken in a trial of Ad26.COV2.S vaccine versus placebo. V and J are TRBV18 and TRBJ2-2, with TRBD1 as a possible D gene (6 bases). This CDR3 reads CASSQNTGNPGELFF. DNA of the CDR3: TGTGCCAGCTCACAAAATACAGGGAACCCCGGGGAGCTGTTTTTT.